Below, 11 T cell receptor beta chains from the same sample are listed, as sequenced in a study of PD-L1 blockade in urothelial cancer. Sample time point: pretreatment peripheral blood. TCRdb keeps only in-frame clones here, not all; method: immunoSEQ multiplex PCR. The sample lists approximately 18,000 clones, over 75% occurring once. This specimen was PBMCs, taken around atezolizumab (anti-PD-L1) treatment. The origin of the receptors is a man aged 65 to 85 with urothelial cancer.

CDR3 amino acids: CASSDNQGVDGYTF. The CDR3 DNA sequence: TGTGCCAGCAGTGATAACCAGGGGGTGGATGGCTACACCTTC. The chain links TRBV2 to TRBJ1-2, with 7 bases that match TRBD1. The length of the CDR3 is 14 residues. The J segment lost 6 bases and the V segment lost 3 bases, leaving 7 bases of the junction unmatched. In germline, CDR1 is SNHLY, CDR2 FYNNEI.

The chain is built from TRBV7-8 and TRBJ1-2; no clear D. The CDR3 is 16 residues long. V lost 2 bases and J 4 bases, leaving 17 bases between the germline ends. Germline loops: CDR1 SGHVS, CDR2 FQNEAQ. CDR3 amino acids: CASSLFSVQVAYGYTF. CDR3 DNA: TGTGCCAGCAGCTTATTTTCCGTTCAGGTCGCCTATGGCTACACCTTC.

This clone was seen more than once but under ten times. The V gene is TRBV10-1, the J gene TRBJ2-2; weak D call: TRBD2 (6 bases). Germline V gene sequence: CDR1 WNHNN, CDR2 SYGVQD (reference sequence). The CDR3 runs 14 residues. Trimming took 1 base from V and 6 from J, leaving 9 bases between them. The CDR3 nucleotides are TGCGCCAGCAGTGAGTTCGGGGGTGCCGGGGAGCTGTTTTTT. Translation: CASSEFGGAGELFF.

The CDR3 spells CASSLGRYSNQPQHF. The CDR3 DNA follows: TGTGCCAGCAGCTTAGGGCGGTATAGCAATCAGCCCCAGCATTTT. The chain uses TRBV7-9 and TRBJ1-5; D unclear. The germline V gene has CDR1 SEHNR and CDR2 FQNEAQ (reference sequence). The CDR3 length is 15 residues. Between the trimmed V and J ends, which lost 1 base and 0 bases, there was a span of 7 bases.

The CDR3 region is CASSAPGFMNTEAFF. In DNA, the CDR3 is TGTGCCAGCAGCGCGCCGGGATTTATGAACACTGAAGCTTTCTTT. The rearrangement joins TRBV7-9 to TRBJ1-1; D unresolved. Germline V gives CDR1 SEHNR, CDR2 FQNEAQ (reference sequence). The CDR3 contains 15 residues. Deletions cut 5 bases from V and 0 bases from J, with 13 bases between. The full variable domain, with the rest looked up from reference TRBV7-9 and TRBJ1-1, is DTGVSQNPRHKITKRGQNVTFRCDPISEHNRLYWYRQTLGQGPEFLTYFQNEAQLEKSRLLSDRFSAERPKGSFSTLEIQRTEQGDSAMYLCASSAPGFMNTEAFFGQGTRLTVV.

The genes are TRBV29-1 and TRBJ2-7; possible D gene TRBD2, 6 bases. V was cut by 7 bases and J by 7 bases, with 17 bases left in between. The CDR3 contains 12 residues. Germline CDR1 reads SQVTM; CDR2 reads ANQGSEA. The CDR3 sequence: CSASGGVGEQYF. The CDR3 DNA sequence: TGCAGCGCCAGCGGAGGGGTAGGTGAGCAGTACTTC.

This chain connects TRBV10-2 to TRBJ2-7, with D possibly being TRBD1 (5 bases). Germline V gene sequence: CDR1 WSHSY, CDR2 SAAADI. The CDR3 runs 14 residues. The V gene lost 6 bases and the J gene lost 2 bases, with 14 bases spanning the gap. The CDR3 DNA reads as TGCGCCAGCAGGATGATACAGGAGACCTACGAGCAGTACTTC. Amino acid sequence: CASRMIQETYEQYF.

This clone was seen only once. CDR3 protein: CASSLALAGLDGYTF. In DNA, the CDR3 is TGTGCCAGCAGCTTAGCGCTCGCAGGGTTGGATGGCTACACCTTC. The chain is built from TRBV7-9 and TRBJ1-2, with D perhaps TRBD1 (5 bases). V lost 0 bases to trimming and J lost 6 bases, with 14 bases between them. The CDR3 spans 15 residues. Per germline, CDR1 SEHNR and CDR2 FQNEAQ (reference sequence).

The rearrangement links TRBV7-9 to TRBJ1-1; tentatively, D is TRBD1 (5 bases). Trimming stripped 0 bases from V and 6 bases from J, with 11 bases between. The CDR3 is 14 amino acids. Germline-derived CDR1 and CDR2 are SEHNR and FQNEAQ (reference sequence). CDR3 DNA: TGTGCCAGCAGCTTAGCGGGGGGGGGTTCTGAAGCTTTCTTT. Its translation is CASSLAGGGSEAFF.

This sequence joins TRBV27 and TRBJ2-3, with 12 nucleotides matching TRBD2. The CDR3 has 15 residues. In germline, CDR1 is MNHEY, CDR2 SMNVEV (reference sequence). V shed 6 bases, J shed 3 bases, and the junction held 4 bases outside the gene matches. CDR3 nucleotides: TGTGCCAGCAGCCCGACTAGCGGGGGTACAGATACGCAGTATTTT. Its protein is CASSPTSGGTDTQYF.

The chain links TRBV28 to TRBJ2-5, with D perhaps matching TRBD2 (6 bases). The CDR3 sequence is 14 residues long. V was shortened by 4 bases and J by 1 base, with 10 bases between the two germline ends. CDR1 is MDHEN and CDR2 is SYDVKM in the germline V gene. The CDR3 nucleotides read TGTGCCAGCAGTTCGCCTAGCGCCCAAGAGACCCAGTACTTC. It encodes CASSSPSAQETQYF.